Sequencing of this TCR beta chain was carried out in a study of T cells after posttransplantation cyclophosphamide. Study-level results: Skin or GI-infiltrating T cells shared few TRB sequences with blood. Recipient CMV seropositivity and CMV reactivation strongly tracked TRB clonality. Donor CD8+ memory clones often dominated recipient blood repertoires at later times.

About this clone: The antigen is not known.

V gave up 4 bases and J gave up 1 base; unmatched junction bases: 5. The germline V gene has CDR1 SQVTM and CDR2 ANQGSEA. The CDR3 consists of 14 residues. The table came from immunoSEQ multiplex PCR; TCRdb's copy has only in-frame clones and leaves some out. The sample shows 20,000 to 25,000 clones, 89% of them seen only once. Sampled 1 year posttransplant, controls received myeloablative marrow transplants, methotrexate and a calcineurin inhibitor. This sample comprised PBMCs, obtained after an allogeneic stem cell transplant with a calcineurin inhibitor and methotrexate. V and J are TRBV29-1 and TRBJ2-7, with 9 positions matching TRBD1. The TCR was taken from a female patient between 50 and 60 years old who received an allogeneic stem cell transplant from an unrelated donor, was CMV-positive, and had chronic GVHD only. Some T cells could come from the graft donor. The CDR3 loop is CSVVVGTGSYEQYF. CDR3 nucleotides: TGCAGCGTTGTTGTCGGGACAGGGTCCTACGAGCAGTACTTC.